This T cell receptor (beta chain) comes out of a study of T cell responses to AZD1222 COVID-19 vaccine. Findings and limits, study-wide: The donor group comprised mostly white British people and more females; the analysis possibly underestimated clonal diversity. The study found Spike-specific TCR breadth and depth rose after two AZD1222 doses. Seropositive at baseline were only six AZD1222 recipients.

The CDR3 consists of 12 residues. The V and J ends lost 0 bases and 5 bases respectively, with 4 bases between them. Germline loops: CDR1 SGHAT, CDR2 FQNNGV. Analyses pooled second doses at about 4 or about 12 weeks. Assay used: immunoSEQ multiplex PCR; TCRdb lists only in-frame clones, some missing. The table includes approximately 120,000 clones, around 89% detected once. Regarding this clone: Its antigen is undetermined.

Material: peripheral blood, obtained 28 days after the second AZD1222 dose. The TCR was taken from an adult who received the AZD1222 COVID-19 vaccine. This chain uses TRBV11-2 with TRBJ1-2; no clear D. CDR3 DNA: TGTGCCAGCAGCTTAGAAACGTATGGCTACACCTTC. Amino acid sequence: CASSLETYGYTF.